The 21 T cell receptor beta chains given below trace back to one sample, sequenced in a study of cytomegalovirus exposure and HLA in healthy donors. The PCR made use of 60 Vbeta and 13 Jbeta primers. Only in-frame clones appear in the TCRdb table, and some are missing; sequencing was by immunoSEQ multiplex PCR. The sample lists 200,000 to 250,000 clones, approximately 80% occurring once. The source material was PBMCs. The source of these receptors is a woman aged 40 to 49 in good health and CMV-seronegative.

The J gene is TRBJ1-1, the V gene TRBV9; 9 positions agree with TRBD1. Germline-derived CDR1 and CDR2 are SGDLS and YYNGEE. The V segment lost 0 bases and the J segment 4 bases; nucleotides outside the gene matches: 4. The CDR3 is 15 residues long. CDR3 amino acids: CASSVGDREGTEAFF. The CDR3, as DNA: TGTGCCAGCAGCGTAGGGGACAGGGAGGGCACTGAAGCTTTCTTT.

The chain uses TRBV7-9 and TRBJ1-1; the match to TRBD1 covers 9 bases. The CDR3 is 15 amino acids. CDR1 is SEHNR and CDR2 is FQNEAQ in the germline V gene (reference sequence). With 5 bases clipped from V and 5 bases from J, the junction kept 9 bases outside the gene matches. The CDR3 DNA sequence: TGTGCCAGCAGCCCACGCCGGACAGGGGAGACTGAAGCTTTCTTT. Translating it yields CASSPRRTGETEAFF.

This clone was detected a few times. The chain is built from TRBV14 and TRBJ2-2; D might be TRBD1 (5 bases). CDR1 is SGHDN, CDR2 FVKESK, per germline. V was shortened by 4 bases and J by 1 base, with 16 bases between the two germline ends. There are 17 residues in the CDR3. As DNA, the CDR3 is TGTGCCAGCAGCCGACCTTACCGGCAGGGGAACACCGGGGAGCTGTTTTTT. Translating gives CASSRPYRQGNTGELFF.

This chain joins TRBV29-1 and TRBJ1-1, with 7 bases that match TRBD1. CDR3 length: 13 residues. The junction had 9 bases not matched to a gene; V was cut back by 7 bases and J by 4 bases. The germline V gene has CDR1 SQVTM and CDR2 ANQGSEA. The CDR3 loop is CSATSDRATEAFF. The DNA for the CDR3 is TGCAGCGCAACCTCCGACAGGGCCACTGAAGCTTTCTTT.

This clone was found a few times. The V call is TRBV5-1, the J call TRBJ2-1; D might be TRBD1 (7 bases). Germline-derived CDR1 and CDR2 are SGHRS and YFSETQ. The CDR3 is made up of 16 amino acids. Trimming left V 3 bases short and J 10 bases short, with 23 bases between. CDR3 sequence reads: CASSSAGGGSAREQFF. The CDR3 bases are TGCGCCAGCAGCTCCGCAGGGGGAGGATCGGCTAGGGAGCAGTTCTTC.

The rearrangement links TRBV19 to TRBJ1-2, with 10 bases identical to TRBD1. The V segment lost 3 bases and the J segment 7 bases; nucleotides outside the gene matches: 8. Germline lookup yields CDR1 LNHDA and CDR2 SQIVND (reference sequence). The CDR3 has 15 residues. The CDR3, as DNA: TGTGCCAGTAGTATCCCCCGGACAGGGGGTGGTGGCTACACCTTC. This sequence encodes CASSIPRTGGGGYTF.

The chain uses TRBV30 and TRBJ1-1, with 9 positions matching TRBD1. V lost 0 bases, J lost 10 bases, and 0 bases stayed unmatched. The CDR3 is 11 amino acids. Germline V CDR1 and CDR2: GTSNPN, SVGIG (reference sequence). CDR3 protein: CAWSVQGAAFF. The CDR3 bases are TGTGCCTGGAGTGTACAGGGGGCAGCTTTCTTT.

This chain connects TRBV14 to TRBJ2-5, with D perhaps matching TRBD2 (5 bases). V was shortened by 4 bases and J by 2 bases, with 17 bases between the two germline ends. Germline-derived CDR1 and CDR2 are SGHDN and FVKESK. The CDR3 sequence is 16 residues long. The CDR3, as DNA: TGTGCCAGCAGCCCCCCGGCTAGCCTTATTCAAGAGACCCAGTACTTC. It encodes CASSPPASLIQETQYF.

This clone was detected a few times. The rearrangement links TRBV2 to TRBJ2-7; D might be TRBD1 (6 bases). Trimming removed 8 bases from V and 0 bases from J, with 11 bases in between. Germline V lookup: CDR1 SNHLY, CDR2 FYNNEI. The CDR3 spans 13 residues. The CDR3 coding sequence is TGTGCCAGCTTGGACAGTCACTCCTACGAGCAGTACTTC. This sequence encodes CASLDSHSYEQYF.

The rearrangement uses TRBV27 and TRBJ2-7, with 7 bases that match TRBD2. V shed 5 bases, J shed 6 bases, and the junction held 7 bases outside the gene matches. The V gene's germline CDR1 is MNHEY and CDR2 SMNVEV (reference sequence). The CDR3 runs 13 residues. CDR3 amino acids: CASSEPPGGEQYF. CDR3 nucleotide sequence: TGTGCCAGCAGTGAACCCCCGGGAGGCGAGCAGTACTTC.

This clone was detected many times. CDR3: CASRDYDRATNEKLFF. The CDR3 coding sequence is TGTGCCAGCAGGGACTACGACAGAGCAACTAATGAAAAACTGTTTTTT. The chain has TRBV6-6 and TRBJ1-4; D possibly corresponds to TRBD1 (5 bases). CDR1 and CDR2 from the germline V gene are MNHNY and SVGAGI (reference sequence). The CDR3 has 16 amino acids. Trimming removed 6 bases at V and 0 bases at J, with 14 bases between.

The V call is TRBV19, the J call TRBJ1-4; D is unclear. V was shortened by 6 bases and J by 6 bases, with 8 bases between the two germline ends. Germline V gives CDR1 LNHDA, CDR2 SQIVND (reference sequence). This CDR3 comprises 12 residues. Here the CDR3 DNA reads TGTGCCAGTAGCGGTCGCTATGAAAAACTGTTTTTT. It is translated as CASSGRYEKLFF.

This chain uses TRBV5-1 with TRBJ2-7; tentative D call: TRBD1 (5 bases). Germline V gene data show CDR1 as SGHRS and CDR2 as YFSETQ. Between the trimmed V and J ends, which lost 3 bases and 6 bases, there was a span of 13 bases. The CDR3 is 13 amino acids. DNA of the CDR3: TGCGCCAGCAGCTCTGATATAGGGGTCGAGCAGTACTTC. It is translated as CASSSDIGVEQYF.

This clone was seen only once. The chain is built from TRBV30 and TRBJ1-5, with a weak D call TRBD1 (5 bases). The V and J ends lost 3 bases and 5 bases respectively, with 14 bases between them. The V gene's germline CDR1 is GTSNPN and CDR2 SVGIG (reference sequence). The CDR3 length is 14 residues. The CDR3 protein is CAWRLPRGDQPQHF. CDR3 coding DNA: TGTGCCTGGAGACTCCCGCGGGGGGATCAGCCCCAGCATTTT. Full variable domain (rest looked up from reference TRBV30 and TRBJ1-5): SQTIHQWPATLVQPVGSPLSLECTVEGTSNPNLYWYRQAAGRGLQLLFYSVGIGQISSEVPQNLSASRPQDRQFILSSKKLLLSDSGFYLCAWRLPRGDQPQHFGDGTRLSIL.

This chain joins TRBV2 and TRBJ1-2; D is possibly TRBD1 (5 bases). Trimming removed 0 bases from V and 6 bases from J, with 11 bases in between. Per the germline V gene, CDR1 is SNHLY and CDR2 is FYNNEI. The CDR3 has 14 amino acids. Written as DNA, the CDR3 is TGTGCCAGCAGTGAAGCGCAGGGATATGATGGCTACACCTTC. This codes for CASSEAQGYDGYTF.

The chain couples TRBV5-1 to TRBJ1-1; 7 bases fit TRBD1. The CDR3 contains 13 residues. Unmatched junction bases numbered 3, after V lost 5 bases and J lost 2 bases. CDR1 and CDR2 (germline): SGHRS, YFSETQ. The CDR3 here is CASRWDSNTEAFF. CDR3 nucleotide sequence: TGCGCCAGCAGATGGGACAGTAACACTGAAGCTTTCTTT.

The rearrangement joins TRBV7-2 to TRBJ2-6; D is perhaps TRBD1 (5 bases). Germline loops: CDR1 SGHTA, CDR2 FQGNSA. V lost 5 bases and J lost 0, with 14 bases in between. CDR3 length equals 17 residues. The CDR3 bases are TGTGCCAGCAGCCCACCCGGACACAGCTCTGGGGCCAACGTCCTGACTTTC. This codes for CASSPPGHSSGANVLTF. Using reference TRBV7-2 and TRBJ2-6 for the parts outside the CDR3, the full variable domain is GAGVSQSPSNKVTEKGKDVELRCDPISGHTALYWYRQSLGQGLEFLIYFQGNSAPDKSGLPSDRFSAERTGGSVSTLTIQRTQQEDSAVYLCASSPPGHSSGANVLTFGAGSRLTVL.

The chain employs TRBV7-2 and TRBJ2-7; D not resolved. This CDR3 spans 12 amino acids. CDR1 is SGHTA, CDR2 FQGNSA, per germline. V was cut by 1 base and J by 6 bases, with 7 bases left in between. The CDR3 coding sequence is TGTGCCAGCAGCTTAGTACGCGGCGAGCAGTACTTC. Amino acid sequence: CASSLVRGEQYF.

The chain has TRBV25-1 and TRBJ1-2; TRBD1 matches 8 bases. CDR3 length: 14 residues. V shed 5 bases and J 5 bases; nucleotides not matched to a gene: 7. The germline V gene has CDR1 MGHDK and CDR2 SYGVNS. CDR3 in amino acids: CASSLSGGDYGYTF. The CDR3 DNA is TGTGCCAGCAGTCTGTCAGGGGGCGATTATGGCTACACCTTC.

This clone appeared once. V usage is TRBV4-1 and J usage is TRBJ1-3, with TRBD1 identical over 8 bases. Germline CDR1 is MGHRA and CDR2 is YSYEKL. This CDR3 spans 15 amino acids. V lost 1 base and J lost 4; bases outside the gene matches: 3. This CDR3 is CASSQVGTGGNTIYF. CDR3 nucleotides: TGCGCCAGCAGCCAAGTTGGGACAGGAGGAAACACCATATATTTT.

The genes are TRBV5-1 and TRBJ1-2; 8 nucleotides agree with TRBD1. Trimming removed 4 bases from V and 8 bases from J; junction bases left unmatched: 19. In germline, CDR1 is SGHRS, CDR2 YFSETQ. The CDR3 runs 17 residues. CDR3 sequence: CASSRGLWVQGAKGYTF. CDR3 nucleotide sequence: TGCGCCAGCAGCAGAGGACTTTGGGTCCAGGGGGCGAAAGGCTACACCTTC.